The 5 T cell receptor beta chains given below trace back to one sample, sequenced in a study of blood T cell repertoires in COVID-19. TCRdb's table, derived via immunoSEQ multiplex PCR, lists solely in-frame clones and lacks some. This sample has about 68,000 clones; nearly 90% occur once, and the top ten carry 3.4%. Material for sequencing was peripheral blood. Receptors originate from a woman aged 45-65 years with COVID-19, enrolled during active disease.

The rearrangement joins TRBV14 to TRBJ2-5, with D perhaps matching TRBD1 (5 bases). The CDR3 consists of 13 residues. Germline CDR1 and CDR2: SGHDN and FVKESK. Trimming removed 1 base at V and 7 bases at J, with 10 bases between. The CDR3 sequence is CASSQGGTGTQYF. The CDR3 nucleotides read TGTGCCAGCAGCCAAGGAGGTACAGGGACCCAGTACTTC. Based on the CDR3 plus reference TRBV14 and TRBJ2-5, the full variable domain is EAGVTQFPSHSVIEKGQTVTLRCDPISGHDNLYWYRRVMGKEIKFLLHFVKESKQDESGMPNNRFLAERTGGTYSTLKVQPAELEDSGVYFCASSQGGTGTQYFGPGTRLLVL.

V is TRBV5-8 and J is TRBJ2-7; 11 bases fit TRBD2. Unmatched junction bases numbered 10, after V lost 4 bases and J lost 4 bases. Germline CDR1 is SGHTS and CDR2 is YDEGEE. The CDR3 is 16 amino acids. This chain's CDR3 is CASSRLSLAGVYEQYF. CDR3 sequence (DNA): TGTGCCAGCAGCCGACTATCACTAGCGGGAGTTTACGAGCAGTACTTC. The variable domain in full, with the rest retrieved from reference TRBV5-8 and TRBJ2-7, is EAGVTQSPTHLIKTRGQQATLRCSPISGHTSVYWYQQALGLGLQFLLWYDEGEERNRGNFPPRFSGRQFPNYSSELNVNALELEDSALYLCASSRLSLAGVYEQYFGPGTRLTVT.

The rearrangement joins TRBV9 to TRBJ2-1; 12 bases fit TRBD2. The V gene end was trimmed by 3 bases and the J gene end by 5 bases; junction bases not matched to a gene: 3. Looked up from germline, CDR1 is SGDLS and CDR2 is YYNGEE. This CDR3 is 15 amino acids long. In DNA, the CDR3 is TGTGCCAGCAGCGCTAGCGGGAGGGCTGACAATGAGCAGTTCTTC. Encoded protein: CASSASGRADNEQFF.

The chain links TRBV6-5 to TRBJ1-1, with D possibly TRBD1 on 5 matching bases. There are 12 residues in the CDR3. Trimming took off 7 bases at V and 8 bases at J, with 14 bases between the two ends. CDR1 and CDR2 from the germline V gene are MNHEY and SVGAGI. DNA for the CDR3: TGTGCCAGCACCACCGTGTCAGGGGAAGCTTTCTTT. This sequence encodes CASTTVSGEAFF.

The V call is TRBV19, the J call TRBJ2-2; 15 bases map to TRBD2. Germline-derived CDR1 and CDR2 are LNHDA and SQIVND (reference sequence). The V segment lost 6 bases and the J segment 5 bases; nucleotides outside the gene matches: 7. The CDR3 is made up of 17 amino acids. The DNA for the CDR3 is TGTGCCAGTAGCAGGGGACTAGCGGGAGGCGAAACCGGGGAGCTGTTTTTT. Protein: CASSRGLAGGETGELFF.